The 14 T cell receptor beta chains in this list originate from one sample, sequenced in a study of blood T cell repertoires in COVID-19. Sequencing was performed with immunoSEQ multiplex PCR; in TCRdb, only in-frame clones are kept and a portion is missing. The data hold 200,000 to 250,000 clones, with 85% to 90% observed a single time. Sequenced: peripheral blood. The receptors here all came from a man aged 50-59 years with COVID-19, enrolled during active disease.

About this clone itself: Other DNA variants within this sample encode the same CDR3. The genes are TRBV3-1 (or the pseudogene TRBV3-2) and TRBJ1-2; D unresolved. V was clipped by 2 bases and J by 5 bases, with 6 bases between them. CDR1 and CDR2 from the germline V gene are LGHDT and YNNKEL (reference sequence). This CDR3 has 12 amino acids. CDR3 bases: TGTGCCAGCAGCCAACAAACATATGGCTACACCTTC. Translating it yields CASSQQTYGYTF.

The rearrangement uses TRBV11-2 and TRBJ2-1, with 7 bases fitting TRBD1. The germline V gene encodes CDR1 SGHAT and CDR2 FQNNGV. CDR3 length equals 13 residues. Germline trimming cut 4 bases from V and 8 bases from J; bases unmatched to any gene: 5. The CDR3 DNA sequence: TGTGCCAGCAGCTCCAGGGGGTTCGATGAGCAGTTCTTC. This sequence encodes CASSSRGFDEQFF.

CDR3 in DNA: TGTGCCAGCAGCTGGTTGGGAGTGGGGAATGAGCAGTTCTTC. This gives the protein CASSWLGVGNEQFF. The rearrangement joins TRBV7-3 to TRBJ2-1; D may be TRBD2 (5 bases). The CDR3 is 14 amino acids. The germline V and J ends were trimmed by 4 bases and 7 bases, with 14 bases remaining between them. Per germline, CDR1 SGHTA and CDR2 FQGTGA.

This clone has only one observation. The CDR3 here is CASSLSLQETQYF. The DNA of the CDR3 is TGTGCCAGCAGCTTATCCTTGCAAGAGACCCAGTACTTC. The chain links TRBV7-9 to TRBJ2-5; D remains unclear. Deletions cut 2 bases from V and 2 bases from J, with 6 bases between. The CDR3 loop spans 13 amino acids. Germline V lookup: CDR1 SEHNR, CDR2 FQNEAQ (reference sequence). The whole variable domain, filled in from reference TRBV7-9 and TRBJ2-5, reads DTGVSQNPRHKITKRGQNVTFRCDPISEHNRLYWYRQTLGQGPEFLTYFQNEAQLEKSRLLSDRFSAERPKGSFSTLEIQRTEQGDSAMYLCASSLSLQETQYFGPGTRLLVL.

V is TRBV7-9 and J is TRBJ2-1; possibly TRBD1 for D (6 bases). Trimming stripped 4 bases from V and 0 bases from J, with 10 bases between. Germline CDR1 is SEHNR and CDR2 is FQNEAQ (reference sequence). The CDR3 consists of 15 residues. The CDR3: CASSSRGSSYNEQFF. In DNA, the CDR3 is TGTGCCAGCAGCTCCAGGGGTAGCTCCTACAATGAGCAGTTCTTC.

The rearrangement uses TRBV4-1 and TRBJ2-1, with no clear D. CDR3 size: 18 residues. Looked up from germline, CDR1 is MGHRA and CDR2 is YSYEKL. Trimming removed 0 bases from V and 7 bases from J, with 22 bases in between. CDR3: CASSQEVPSPPPGNEQFF. As DNA, the CDR3 is TGCGCCAGCAGCCAAGAAGTCCCTAGTCCGCCCCCCGGGAATGAGCAGTTCTTC.

This sequence joins TRBV11-2 and TRBJ2-7; D uncertain. In germline, CDR1 is SGHAT, CDR2 FQNNGV. CDR3 size: 14 residues. Trimming removed 1 base from V and 3 bases from J, with 10 bases in between. The CDR3 protein is CASSLARSLYEQYF. CDR3 nucleotides: TGTGCCAGCAGCTTAGCAAGATCACTCTACGAGCAGTACTTC.

The J gene is TRBJ2-7, the V gene TRBV21-1; the table names TRBD2, a call not compared with the DNA. TRBV21-1 is shown as a pseudogene. CDR3 length: 18 residues. The CDR3 loop is CASTPERLAGGEPYEQYF. The CDR3 DNA follows: TGTGCCAGCACCCCAGAGCGATTAGCGGGGGGGGAGCCCTACGAGCAGTACTTC.

This clone has just a few counts. This chain connects TRBV7-9 to TRBJ2-7; 9 bases are shared with TRBD2. Germline values: CDR1 SEHNR, CDR2 FQNEAQ (reference sequence). The CDR3 has 15 amino acids. The V gene end was trimmed by 3 bases and the J gene end by 2 bases; junction bases not matched to a gene: 5. CDR3 coding DNA: TGTGCCAGCAGCTTGACTAGCGGCTCAGCCTACGAGCAGTACTTC. This sequence encodes CASSLTSGSAYEQYF.

V and J are TRBV19 and TRBJ1-6; TRBD1 is a possible D gene (5 bases). Germline V CDR1 and CDR2: LNHDA, SQIVND (reference sequence). V lost 4 bases to trimming and J lost 5 bases, with 12 bases between them. The CDR3 length is 15 residues. The CDR3 nucleotides read TGTGCCAGTAGTACCCCGGGACTGAATAATTCACCCCTCCACTTT. It translates to CASSTPGLNNSPLHF.

The genes are TRBV4-2 and TRBJ1-5, with 7 nucleotides matching TRBD1. This CDR3 has 17 amino acids. CDR1 and CDR2 from the germline V gene are LGHNA and YNFKEQ. The ends lost 4 bases at V and 3 bases at J; junction bases unmatched: 12. The CDR3 loop is CASSPNLRDRDNQPQHF. CDR3 nucleotide sequence: TGTGCCAGCAGCCCTAACCTCCGGGACAGAGACAATCAGCCCCAGCATTTT.

The chain couples TRBV6-1 to TRBJ2-1; 7 positions match TRBD2. Trimming at V came to 0 bases and at J to 2 bases, leaving 4 bases not matched to a gene. The CDR3 is made up of 16 amino acids. Germline CDR1 and CDR2: MNHNS and SASEGT. This CDR3 is CASSEAGGRPYNEQFF. CDR3 nucleotides: TGTGCCAGCAGTGAAGCTGGCGGGAGACCCTACAATGAGCAGTTCTTC.

The chain recombines TRBV18 with TRBJ2-1, with 7 bases identical to TRBD2. J was trimmed by 7 bases and V by 4 bases; bases with no gene match: 1. Germline V gene data show CDR1 as KGHSH and CDR2 as LQKENI. This CDR3 spans 12 amino acids. CDR3 amino acids: CASSRAGNEQFF. The CDR3, as DNA: TGTGCCAGCTCACGAGCGGGAAATGAGCAGTTCTTC.

The chain has TRBV7-2 and TRBJ1-5, with a weak D call TRBD1 (6 bases). Trimming pared 2 bases from V and 5 bases from J, leaving 16 bases between. The CDR3 sequence is 16 residues long. The germline CDR1 and CDR2 sequences are SGHTA and FQGNSA. CDR3 DNA sequence: TGTGCCAGCAGCTTAACCGGGGCCAGGGGAGATCAGCCCCAGCATTTT. It is translated as CASSLTGARGDQPQHF.